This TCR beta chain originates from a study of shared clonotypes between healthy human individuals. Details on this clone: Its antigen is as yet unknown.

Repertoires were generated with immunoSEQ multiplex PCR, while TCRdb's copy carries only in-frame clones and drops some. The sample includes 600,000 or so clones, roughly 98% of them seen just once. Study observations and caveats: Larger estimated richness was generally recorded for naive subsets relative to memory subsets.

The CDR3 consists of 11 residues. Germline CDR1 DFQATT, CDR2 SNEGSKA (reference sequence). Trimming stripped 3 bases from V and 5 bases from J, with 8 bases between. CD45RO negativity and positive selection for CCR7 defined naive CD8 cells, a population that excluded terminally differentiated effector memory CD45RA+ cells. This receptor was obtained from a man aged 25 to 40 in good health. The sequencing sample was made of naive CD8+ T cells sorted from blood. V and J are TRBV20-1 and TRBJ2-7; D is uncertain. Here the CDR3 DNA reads TGCAGTGCTAGCGGAGATAACGAGCAGTACTTC. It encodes CSASGDNEQYF.